One sample yielded the 5 T cell receptor beta chains listed below, sequenced in a study of early T cells in non-severe SARS-CoV-2 infection. TCRdb ran MiXCR on the 5' RACE reads and lists one entry per CDR3 protein. The sample records 33,000 or so distinct CDR3 sequences, more than 5% being singletons. The sequenced material came from whole blood. These receptors were obtained from an adult who was a healthcare worker with PCR-confirmed SARS-CoV-2 infection or an uninfected control (not recorded which).

This clonotype was recorded a few times. V is TRBV19 and J is TRBJ1-5; D ambiguous. Germline values: CDR1 LNHDA, CDR2 SQIVND (reference sequence). The CDR3 is 13 residues long. With 1 base removed from V and 7 bases from J, the gap between germline ends came to 8 bases. DNA for the CDR3: TGTGCCAGTAGTATAGGAGGCGAACAGCCCCAGCATTTT. Translating gives CASSIGGEQPQHF.

At least ten counts were recorded for this clonotype. The chain links TRBV5-6 to TRBJ1-1; D may be TRBD1 (5 bases). The CDR3 is made up of 14 amino acids. The germline CDR1 and CDR2 sequences are SGHDT and YYEEEE. V was shortened by 3 bases and J by 5 bases, with 14 bases between the two germline ends. The CDR3 is CASSSGTLGTEAFF. The DNA of the CDR3 is TGTGCCAGCAGCTCCGGGACTCTAGGGACTGAAGCTTTCTTT. Filled out from reference TRBV5-6 and TRBJ1-1, the complete variable domain reads DAGVTQSPTHLIKTRGQQVTLRCSPKSGHDTVSWYQQALGQGPQFIFQYYEEEERQRGNFPDRFSGHQFPNYSSELNVNALLLGDSALYLCASSSGTLGTEAFFGQGTRLTVV.

This clonotype ranks as medium-sized (0.01 to 0.1%). V usage is TRBV7-9 and J usage is TRBJ1-1, with a possible D match to TRBD1 (6 bases). The CDR3 is 15 amino acids. The ends were cut back, 4 bases at V and 5 bases at J, with 17 bases in the middle. Germline CDR1 SEHNR, CDR2 FQNEAQ (reference sequence). CDR3 DNA sequence: TGTGCCAGCAGCTCCTACAGGGAAAAGATTACTGAAGCTTTCTTT. Residues: CASSSYREKITEAFF.

This clonotype has just a few counts. Here the CDR3 DNA reads TGTGCCAGCAGCTTGGGCGGCAGCTCTGGGGCCAACGTCCTGACTTTC. Translated: CASSLGGSSGANVLTF. This rearrangement joins TRBV7-9 to TRBJ2-6; no clear D. Per the germline V gene, CDR1 is SEHNR and CDR2 is FQNEAQ (reference sequence). This CDR3 region has 16 residues. With 3 bases removed from V and 0 bases from J, the gap between germline ends came to 9 bases.

This clonotype was observed at least ten times. The V and J genes are TRBV7-9 and TRBJ1-2; no clear D. The ends were cut back, 4 bases at V and 7 bases at J, with 13 bases in the middle. The CDR3 is made up of 13 amino acids. Germline lookup yields CDR1 SEHNR and CDR2 FQNEAQ (reference sequence). The CDR3 spells CASSSDTNGGYTF. In DNA, the CDR3 is TGTGCCAGCAGCTCAGACACGAACGGTGGCTACACCTTC.